A single TCR beta chain is shown here with its context. This sample stems from a study of cytomegalovirus exposure and HLA in healthy donors. The PCR was carried out with 60 Vbeta primers and 13 Jbeta primers. The protocol was immunoSEQ multiplex PCR, while the TCRdb copy is restricted to in-frame clones and leaves out a portion. This sample has about 210,000 clones, with approximately 80% found just once. The germline CDR1 and CDR2 sequences are SGHVS and FQNEAQ. The CDR3 totals 16 residues. The trim removed 4 bases at V and 8 bases at J, leaving 14 bases unmatched. This TCR derives from a woman in her fifties or sixties in good health and CMV-seropositive. The chain couples TRBV7-8 to TRBJ1-2; 9 bases line up with TRBD1. The sample consisted of PBMCs. The CDR3 sequence: CASSSGQGLRSGGYTF. CDR3 bases: TGTGCCAGCAGCTCGGGACAGGGTCTGCGGAGTGGCGGCTACACCTTC.